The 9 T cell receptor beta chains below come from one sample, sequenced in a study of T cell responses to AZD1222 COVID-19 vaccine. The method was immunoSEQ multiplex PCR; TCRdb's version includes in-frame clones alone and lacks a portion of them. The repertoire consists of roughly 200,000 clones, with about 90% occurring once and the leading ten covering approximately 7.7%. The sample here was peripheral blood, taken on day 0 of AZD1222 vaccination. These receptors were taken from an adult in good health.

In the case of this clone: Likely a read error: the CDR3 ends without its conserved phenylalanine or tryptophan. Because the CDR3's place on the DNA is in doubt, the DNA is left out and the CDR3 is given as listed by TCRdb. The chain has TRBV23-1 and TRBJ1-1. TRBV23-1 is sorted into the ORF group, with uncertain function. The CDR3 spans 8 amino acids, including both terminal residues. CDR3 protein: CASLVVWS.

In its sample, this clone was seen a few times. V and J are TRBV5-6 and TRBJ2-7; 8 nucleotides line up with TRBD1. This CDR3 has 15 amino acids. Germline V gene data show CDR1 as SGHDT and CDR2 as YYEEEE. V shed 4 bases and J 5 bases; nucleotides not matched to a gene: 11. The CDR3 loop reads CASSPRARGPHEQYF. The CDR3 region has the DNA TGTGCCAGCAGCCCACGGGCCAGGGGGCCCCACGAGCAGTACTTC.

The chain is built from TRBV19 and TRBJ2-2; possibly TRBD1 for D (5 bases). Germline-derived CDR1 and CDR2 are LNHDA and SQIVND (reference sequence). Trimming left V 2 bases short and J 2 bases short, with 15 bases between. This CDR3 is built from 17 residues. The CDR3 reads CASSIKGRAVNTGELFF. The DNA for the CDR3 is TGTGCCAGTAGTATAAAGGGCAGGGCGGTAAACACCGGGGAGCTGTTTTTT.

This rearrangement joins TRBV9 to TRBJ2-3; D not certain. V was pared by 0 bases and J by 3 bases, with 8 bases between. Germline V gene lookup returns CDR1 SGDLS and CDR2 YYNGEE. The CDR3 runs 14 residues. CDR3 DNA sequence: TGTGCCAGCAGCGTAGGGGTTGGAACAGATACGCAGTATTTT. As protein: CASSVGVGTDTQYF.

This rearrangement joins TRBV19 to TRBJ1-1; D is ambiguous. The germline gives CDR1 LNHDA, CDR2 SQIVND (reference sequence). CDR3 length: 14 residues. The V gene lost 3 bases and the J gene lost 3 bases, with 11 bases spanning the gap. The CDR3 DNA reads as TGTGCCAGTAGTATTGAGCCAGTGCACACTGAAGCTTTCTTT. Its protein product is CASSIEPVHTEAFF.

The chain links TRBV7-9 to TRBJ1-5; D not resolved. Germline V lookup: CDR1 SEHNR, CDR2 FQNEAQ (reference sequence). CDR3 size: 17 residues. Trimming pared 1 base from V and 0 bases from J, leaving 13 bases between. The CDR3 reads CASSLGTEPYSNQPQHF. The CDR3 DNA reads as TGTGCCAGCAGCTTAGGGACGGAGCCCTATAGCAATCAGCCCCAGCATTTT.

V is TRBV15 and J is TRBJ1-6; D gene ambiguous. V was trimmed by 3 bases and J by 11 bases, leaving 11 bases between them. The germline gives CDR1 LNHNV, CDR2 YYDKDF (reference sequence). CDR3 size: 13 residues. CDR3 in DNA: TGTGCCACCAGCAGTTCCCAAGACACACCCCTCCACTTT. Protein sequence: CATSSSQDTPLHF.

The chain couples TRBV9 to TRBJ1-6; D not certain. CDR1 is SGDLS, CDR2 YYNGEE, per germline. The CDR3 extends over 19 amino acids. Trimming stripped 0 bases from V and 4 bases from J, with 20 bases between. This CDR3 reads CASSVAGSWGEGYNSPLHF. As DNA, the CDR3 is TGTGCCAGCAGCGTAGCGGGATCGTGGGGTGAGGGATATAATTCACCCCTCCACTTT.

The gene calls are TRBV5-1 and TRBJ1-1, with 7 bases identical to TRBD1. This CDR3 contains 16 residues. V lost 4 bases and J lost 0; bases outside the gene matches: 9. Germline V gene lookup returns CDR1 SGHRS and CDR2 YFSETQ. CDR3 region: CASSGDRNPMNTEAFF. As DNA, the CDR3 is TGCGCCAGCAGCGGGGACAGAAACCCTATGAACACTGAAGCTTTCTTT. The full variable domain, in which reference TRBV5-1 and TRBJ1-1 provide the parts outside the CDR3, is KAGVTQTPRYLIKTRGQQVTLSCSPISGHRSVSWYQQTPGQGLQFLFEYFSETQRNKGNFPGRFSGRQFSNSRSEMNVSTLELGDSALYLCASSGDRNPMNTEAFFGQGTRLTVV.